This section outlines one T cell receptor beta chain sequence together with its context. V lost 4 bases and J lost 10, with 16 bases in between. Germline V CDR1 and CDR2: LNHDA, SQIVND (reference sequence). The CDR3 runs 14 residues. The data were produced by immunoSEQ multiplex PCR, yet TCRdb's version contains in-frame clones alone and is incomplete. The sample consists of 45,000 to 50,000 clones, around 89% of them appearing once. The data stem from a study of OX40 agonist ivuxolimab in advanced cancers. Study overall: Ivuxolimab was delivered to patients intravenously every 2 weeks at doses spanning 0.01 to 10 mg/kg.

This chain connects TRBV19 to TRBJ2-2; weak D call: TRBD2 (6 bases). The sequencing used CD4+ or CD8+ T cells sorted from blood, collected in a trial of the OX40 agonist ivuxolimab. The receptor's source is an adult with an advanced solid tumor such as melanoma, head and neck, liver or kidney cancer. The CDR3 nucleotides read TGTGCCAGTAGTACAACGGGAGTTGTGGTGGAGCTGTTTTTT. Protein: CASSTTGVVVELFF.